The 11 T cell receptor beta chains presented below share a single source sample, sequenced in a study of blood T cell repertoires in COVID-19. Profiling relied on immunoSEQ multiplex PCR, and the TCRdb table lists in-frame clones only, not all of them. The sample consists of over 150,000 clones, 70% to 90% of them appearing once. Sequencing was carried out using peripheral blood. Source of these receptors: a man between 40 and 49 years old with active or convalescent COVID-19.

The chain employs TRBV11-2 and TRBJ1-1; no reliable D call. CDR1 and CDR2 from the germline V gene are SGHAT and FQNNGV. This CDR3 has 14 amino acids. Trimming left V 4 bases short and J 6 bases short, with 15 bases between. CDR3 DNA sequence: TGTGCCAGCAGCTCGCCCGGGAGTCTTTCTGAAGCTTTCTTT. It is translated as CASSSPGSLSEAFF.

This clone was detected only a few times. This chain connects TRBV7-9 to TRBJ1-6; D uncertain. V was pared by 0 bases and J by 7 bases, with 7 bases between. This CDR3 region has 14 residues. From germline, CDR1 is SEHNR and CDR2 FQNEAQ (reference sequence). The CDR3 region has the DNA TGTGCCAGCAGCTTAGCCTCGGGAAATTCACCCCTCCACTTT. This codes for CASSLASGNSPLHF. The entire variable domain, with the rest obtained from reference TRBV7-9 and TRBJ1-6, is as follows: DTGVSQNPRHKITKRGQNVTFRCDPISEHNRLYWYRQTLGQGPEFLTYFQNEAQLEKSRLLSDRFSAERPKGSFSTLEIQRTEQGDSAMYLCASSLASGNSPLHFGNGTRLTVT.

The chain links TRBV7-8 to TRBJ1-5; 10 positions agree with TRBD1. Germline V CDR1 and CDR2: SGHVS, FQNEAQ. CDR3 length equals 15 residues. With V trimmed by 5 bases and J by 1 base, 2 bases remained unmatched. The CDR3 region has the DNA TGTGCCAGCAGCGGGGACAGGGGCAGCAATCAGCCCCAGCATTTT. Its protein is CASSGDRGSNQPQHF.

This chain joins TRBV2 and TRBJ2-3, with 9 bases matching TRBD2. The CDR3 is 15 amino acids. Germline loops: CDR1 SNHLY, CDR2 FYNNEI. V shed 4 bases and J 0 bases; nucleotides not matched to a gene: 2. The CDR3 coding sequence is TGTGCCAGCAGTGTCCTAGCGGGGAGCACAGATACGCAGTATTTT. This encodes CASSVLAGSTDTQYF.

The V and J genes are TRBV2 and TRBJ1-4; 9 bases agree with TRBD1. J lost 8 bases, V lost 4 bases, and 8 bases had no gene match. Germline values: CDR1 SNHLY, CDR2 FYNNEI. The CDR3 contains 15 residues. This CDR3 is CASSGNRGPGEKLFF. The CDR3 coding sequence is TGTGCCAGCAGTGGAAACAGGGGGCCGGGCGAAAAACTGTTTTTT.

The chain couples TRBV9 to TRBJ2-2; 9 bases map to TRBD2. Per germline, CDR1 SGDLS and CDR2 YYNGEE. The CDR3 has 16 residues. The ends lost 3 bases at V and 5 bases at J; junction bases unmatched: 8. CDR3 in DNA: TGTGCCAGCAGCGCCTTGGCGGGGGGGCGGACCGGGGAGCTGTTTTTT. Amino acids: CASSALAGGRTGELFF.

The rearrangement links TRBV25-1 to TRBJ2-3; D is perhaps TRBD2 (6 bases). Germline CDR1 and CDR2: MGHDK and SYGVNS. The CDR3 runs 15 residues. Trimming pared 3 bases from V and 1 base from J, leaving 11 bases between. The CDR3 DNA sequence: TGTGCCAGCAGTGAGTCGGGGGATGGCACAGATACGCAGTATTTT. Its translation: CASSESGDGTDTQYF.

The chain uses TRBV7-2 and TRBJ1-5; 7 bases agree with TRBD1. Germline lookup yields CDR1 SGHTA and CDR2 FQGNSA. J was trimmed by 5 bases and V by 3 bases; bases with no gene match: 4. The CDR3 sequence is 14 residues long. The CDR3 reads CASSFTGDYQPQHF. The CDR3, as DNA: TGTGCCAGCAGCTTCACAGGGGATTATCAGCCCCAGCATTTT.

This clone was counted once. This chain connects TRBV3-1 (or the pseudogene TRBV3-2) to TRBJ2-3; TRBD2 agrees at 8 bases. The CDR3 runs 15 residues. After removal of 4 bases from V and 0 bases from J, the junction contained 3 bases not matched to a gene. CDR1 is LGHDT, CDR2 YNNKEL, per germline (reference sequence). The CDR3 DNA is TGTGCCAGCAGCCTTAGCGGGGTTAGCACAGATACGCAGTATTTT. Translating it yields CASSLSGVSTDTQYF.

The chain recombines TRBV19 with TRBJ1-2; TRBD1 matches 8 bases. Unmatched junction bases numbered 4, after V lost 5 bases and J lost 8 bases. The CDR3 sequence is 12 residues long. Germline assignment: CDR1 LNHDA and CDR2 SQIVND (reference sequence). The CDR3 loop reads CASSQGARGYTF. CDR3 coding DNA: TGTGCCAGTAGTCAGGGGGCGCGAGGCTACACCTTC.

The chain is built from TRBV28 and TRBJ1-2, with 9 bases matching TRBD1. CDR3 length equals 15 residues. V gave up 3 bases and J gave up 4 bases; unmatched junction bases: 6. Germline V lookup: CDR1 MDHEN, CDR2 SYDVKM. CDR3 coding DNA: TGTGCCAGCAGTTTCACAGGGGGCGCCATCTATGGCTACACCTTC. Its protein is CASSFTGGAIYGYTF.